This T cell receptor (beta chain) was captured in a study of T cells in Graves' hyperthyroidism and ophthalmopathy. Details on this clonotype: Its antigen is not identified.

The study's findings and limits: A model using 13 V-J features told ophthalmopathy apart from stable hyperthyroidism.

Graves' hyperthyroidism without ophthalmopathy progression within 18 months was termed stable. This CDR3 has 14 residues. V lost 4 bases to trimming and J lost 4 bases; unmatched junction nucleotides: 7. Per germline, CDR1 SGHRS and CDR2 YFSETQ. Amplification of TCR beta CDR3 regions was performed using RNA transcripts as template. The HTBI primer set drove a first-round RT-PCR of the TCR CDR3. MiXCR, run by TCRdb on the multiplex PCR reads, gives a single entry per CDR3 protein. This table holds around 520,000 distinct CDR3 sequences, 14% found once. The sequencing input was blood. The chain employs TRBV5-1 and TRBJ2-5, with 7 bases fitting TRBD1. The clonotype comes from a woman in her 40s with Graves' hyperthyroidism. CDR3 protein: CASSGQGVIETQYF. CDR3 DNA: TGCGCCAGCAGCGGTCAGGGGGTAATAGAGACCCAGTACTTC.